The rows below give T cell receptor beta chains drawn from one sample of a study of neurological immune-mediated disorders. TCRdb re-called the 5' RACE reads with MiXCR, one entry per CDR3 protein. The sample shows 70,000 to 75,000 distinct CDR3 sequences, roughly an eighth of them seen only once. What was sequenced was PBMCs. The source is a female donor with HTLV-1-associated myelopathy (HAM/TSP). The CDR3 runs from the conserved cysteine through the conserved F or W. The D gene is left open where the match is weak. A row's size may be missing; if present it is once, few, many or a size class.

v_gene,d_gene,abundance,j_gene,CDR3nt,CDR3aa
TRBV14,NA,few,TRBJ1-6,TGTGCCAGCAGCCAAGCTCCCCAGGCCCTCCACTTT,CASSQAPQALHF
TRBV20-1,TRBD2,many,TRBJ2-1,TGCAGTGCTACGATTCTAGCGGGGGGGACCAATGAGCAGTTCTTC,CSATILAGGTNEQFF
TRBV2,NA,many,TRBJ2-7,TGTGCCAGCAGTCGGACTTACGAGCAGTACTTC,CASSRTYEQYF
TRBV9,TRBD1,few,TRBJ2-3,TGTGCCAGCAGCGTGGAGACAGGGAGCACAGATACGCAGTATTTT,CASSVETGSTDTQYF
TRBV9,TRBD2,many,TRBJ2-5,TGTGCCAGCAGCGTAGCTAGCGGACACCAAGAGACCCAGTACTTC,CASSVASGHQETQYF
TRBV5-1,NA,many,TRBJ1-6,TGCGCCAGCAGCTTGGGGTTTTTTGGGGGCTCCTATAATTCACCCCTCCACTTT,CASSLGFFGGSYNSPLHF
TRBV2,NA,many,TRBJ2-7,TGTGCCAGCAGTGATTTAGGAACGGCAGAACGCTCCTACGAGCAGTACTTC,CASSDLGTAERSYEQYF
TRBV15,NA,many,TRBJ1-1,TGTGCCACTAACAAACAAGGACAGCTCTACACTGAAGCTTTCTTT,CATNKQGQLYTEAFF
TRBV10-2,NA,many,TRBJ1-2,TGCGCCAGCTTGAGGGGTGGGGGTTACCCCACCTTC,CASLRGGGYPTF
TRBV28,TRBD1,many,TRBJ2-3,TGTGCCAGCAGCACCGCCTTTACAGGGGGTCGGTCAGATACGCAGTATTTT,CASSTAFTGGRSDTQYF
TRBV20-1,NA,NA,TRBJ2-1,TGCAGTGCTAGAGATCCGAAGGTAGCGGCACAGGATGAGCAGTTCTTC,CSARDPKVAAQDEQFF
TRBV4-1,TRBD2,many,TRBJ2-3,TGCGCCAGCAGCCAACCTCCCCGTAGCGGGGGAAGCACAGATACGCAGTATTTT,CASSQPPRSGGSTDTQYF
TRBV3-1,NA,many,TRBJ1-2,TGTGCCAGCAGCCCGTACTATGGCTACACCTTC,CASSPYYGYTF
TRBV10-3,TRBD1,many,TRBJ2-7,TGTGCCATCAATCTGGGGACAGGGCTTGGGGAGCAGTACTTC,CAINLGTGLGEQYF
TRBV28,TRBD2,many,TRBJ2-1,TGTGCCAGCGGGGGGGCCTACAATGAGCAGTTCTTC,CASGGAYNEQFF